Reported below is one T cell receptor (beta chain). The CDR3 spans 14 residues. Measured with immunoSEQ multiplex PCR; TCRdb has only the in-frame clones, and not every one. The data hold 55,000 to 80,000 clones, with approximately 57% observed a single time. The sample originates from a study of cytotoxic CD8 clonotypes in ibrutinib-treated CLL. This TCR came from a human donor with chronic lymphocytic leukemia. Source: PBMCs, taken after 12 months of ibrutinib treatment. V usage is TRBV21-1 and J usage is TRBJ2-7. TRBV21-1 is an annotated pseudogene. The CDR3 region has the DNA TGTGCCAGCAGGCCGAGGGGGGAACACTACGAGCAGTACGTC. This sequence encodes CASRPRGEHYEQYV.